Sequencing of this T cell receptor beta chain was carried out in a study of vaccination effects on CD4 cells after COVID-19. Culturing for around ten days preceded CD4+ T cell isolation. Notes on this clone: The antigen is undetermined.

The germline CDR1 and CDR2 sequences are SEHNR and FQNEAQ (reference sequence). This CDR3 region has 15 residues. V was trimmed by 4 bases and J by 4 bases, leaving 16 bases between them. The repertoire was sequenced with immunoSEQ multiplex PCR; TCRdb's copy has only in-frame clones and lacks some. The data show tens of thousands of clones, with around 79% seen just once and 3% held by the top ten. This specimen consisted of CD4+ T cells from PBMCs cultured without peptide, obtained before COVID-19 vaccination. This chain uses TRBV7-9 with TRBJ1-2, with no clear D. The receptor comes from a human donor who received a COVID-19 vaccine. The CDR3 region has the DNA TGTGCCAGCAGCTCCCGGGCAGGCCAGACCTATGGCTACACCTTC. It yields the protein CASSSRAGQTYGYTF.